The entry that follows covers one T cell receptor (beta chain) sequence. As processed by the authors: Quantification of nucleated cells was approximated via reference gene primer amplification. Method: immunoSEQ multiplex PCR; TCRdb's copy keeps in-frame clones and lacks some. V, J and clone size derive from that table, while D and trimming were established from the DNA sequence. Of about 230,000 clones in the sample, more than 75% are singletons; the top ten hold about 9.9%. The sample comes from a study of blood T cell repertoires in COVID-19. At the level of the study: Researchers got acute and convalescent COVID-19 samples from the United States, Italy and Spain. PBMCs, B-cell-depleted T cells, or T cells were the source of the cDNA or gDNA that made up the material.

Patients at the Seattle site were enrolled during active infection and followed longitudinally. The material sequenced was peripheral blood. The receptor comes from a man aged 45 to 65 with COVID-19, enrolled during active disease.

CDR3 DNA sequence: TGTGCCAGTAGTATTGTGGGAGAGACCGGGGAGCTGTTTTTT. Translated, it gives CASSIVGETGELFF. The rearrangement links TRBV19 to TRBJ2-2; possible D gene TRBD2, 5 bases. V was clipped by 3 bases and J by 5 bases, with 10 bases between them. CDR3 length: 14 residues. Germline CDR1 reads LNHDA; CDR2 reads SQIVND (reference sequence).